This T cell receptor (beta chain) was sequenced in a study of T-cell memory formation after mild COVID-19. Study results and limitations: The authors left the SARS-CoV-2 specificity of second-wave clones peaking on day 37 unconfirmed. Pre-infection memory carried some responding clones, suggesting that cross-reactive memory joined.

V was pared by 5 bases and J by 1 base, with 5 bases between. Germline-derived CDR1 and CDR2 are SGHTA and FQGTGA. There are 12 residues in the CDR3. Of note for this clonotype: Its antigen is not known.

A single record per CDR3 protein comes from TCRdb applying MiXCR to the 5' RACE reads. This sample has fewer than 90,000 distinct CDR3 sequences; more than 10% occur once, and the top ten carry 35% to 50%. This sequence was found in a man younger than 35 who had mild COVID-19 (a few samples of this study predate the infection). Cell type and time point are not known. The rearrangement joins TRBV7-3 to TRBJ1-2; no clear D. Source material: PBMCs or a T cell subset sorted from them (not recorded which). CDR3 nucleotides: TGTGCCAGCAGCCCCCTTAACTATGGCTACACCTTC. Its translation: CASSPLNYGYTF.